The entry below describes one T cell receptor beta chain. Antigen: not known. These data belong to a study of T-cell memory formation after mild COVID-19. TCRdb ran MiXCR on the 5' RACE reads and lists one entry per CDR3 protein. The table lists some 250,000 distinct CDR3 sequences, over 8.5% of them singletons. CDR3 length equals 14 residues. Germline V lookup: CDR1 LGHDT, CDR2 YNNKEL (reference sequence). J was trimmed by 8 bases and V by 1 base; bases with no gene match: 5. Study observations and caveats: For contracting clones, CD4+ ones sat mainly in CM and EM, CD8+ in EMRA. CD4+ bias marked clones expanding day 15 to 37, unlike balanced contracting clones. Prior to infection, memory already included some responding clones, suggesting cross-reactive memory joined.

Specimen: PBMCs or a T cell subset sorted from them (not recorded which). The sequence came from a young man who had mild COVID-19 (a few samples of this study predate the infection). Cell type and time point are not known. The J gene is TRBJ1-1, the V gene TRBV3-1, with 9 bases that match TRBD1. CDR3 sequence: CASSQAGQGNEAFF. CDR3 DNA sequence: TGTGCCAGCAGCCAAGCGGGACAGGGAAACGAAGCTTTCTTT.